These 28 T cell receptor beta chains were all obtained from the same sample, sequenced in a study of T cells in Graves' hyperthyroidism and ophthalmopathy. Regions amplified from RNA transcripts were the TCR beta CDR3 regions. Using the HTBI primer set, a first-round RT-PCR was run on the TCR CDR3. Each CDR3 protein gets one entry after TCRdb re-called the multiplex PCR reads with MiXCR. The repertoire holds under 350,000 distinct CDR3 sequences, with roughly 13% as singletons. The source material was blood. The source of these receptors is a woman between 35 and 50 years old with Graves' hyperthyroidism.

This clonotype has at least ten counts. This sequence joins TRBV2 and TRBJ2-5, with D maybe TRBD2 (5 bases). Trimming stripped 4 bases from V and 5 bases from J, with 14 bases between. The CDR3 spans 14 residues. Germline V lookup: CDR1 SNHLY, CDR2 FYNNEI. The CDR3 sequence is CASSVRRVVETQYF. In nucleotides, the CDR3 is TGTGCCAGCAGTGTTAGGCGGGTGGTGGAGACCCAGTACTTC.

This clonotype has at least ten counts. The gene calls are TRBV2 and TRBJ1-1, with TRBD1 as a possible D gene (6 bases). The CDR3 sequence is 14 residues long. The germline V gene has CDR1 SNHLY and CDR2 FYNNEI. Trimming shortened V by 10 bases and J by 0 bases, and 15 bases separated the two germline ends. CDR3 in DNA: TGTGCCACCTCAAAGGGGGTTTTGAACACTGAAGCTTTCTTT. This sequence encodes CATSKGVLNTEAFF.

This clonotype was detected many times. The chain uses TRBV7-9 and TRBJ2-7; TRBD2 is a possible D gene (8 bases). The CDR3 runs 14 residues. The V end lost 5 bases, the J end lost 9 bases, and 20 bases lay between the germline ends. From germline, CDR1 is SEHNR and CDR2 FQNEAQ (reference sequence). DNA of the CDR3: TGTGCCAGCAGCCCGTGGGACAGAAGCGGGAGGCAGTACTTC. The encoded protein is CASSPWDRSGRQYF.

This clonotype came up many times. The chain is built from TRBV11-2 and TRBJ2-2; a weak D match, TRBD2 (6 bases). Germline CDR1 is SGHAT and CDR2 is FQNNGV. Between the trimmed V and J ends, which lost 7 bases and 4 bases, there was a span of 19 bases. The CDR3 length is 16 residues. CDR3 sequence: CASTQIAARGTGELFF. The CDR3 DNA follows: TGTGCCAGCACCCAAATAGCGGCACGGGGCACCGGGGAGCTGTTTTTT.

This clonotype was recorded at least ten times. The genes are TRBV29-1 and TRBJ1-2; no clear D. Germline CDR1 and CDR2: SQVTM and ANQGSEA. V was shortened by 5 bases and J by 4 bases, with 8 bases between the two germline ends. This CDR3 comprises 11 residues. The CDR3: CSVIQVYGYTF. The CDR3 coding sequence is TGCAGCGTTATCCAGGTCTATGGCTACACCTTC.

In this sample, this clonotype turned up many times. The rearrangement uses TRBV19 and TRBJ1-5, with a possible D match to TRBD1 (6 bases). V lost 3 bases and J 0 bases, leaving 15 bases between the germline ends. Germline values: CDR1 LNHDA, CDR2 SQIVND (reference sequence). The CDR3 is 17 residues long. Written as DNA, the CDR3 is TGTGCCAGTAGTATTCTTCCTGACAGGAATAGCAATCAGCCCCAGCATTTT. This encodes CASSILPDRNSNQPQHF. The whole variable domain, remainder taken from reference TRBV19 and TRBJ1-5, is DGGITQSPKYLFRKEGQNVTLSCEQNLNHDAMYWYRQDPGQGLRLIYYSQIVNDFQKGDIAEGYSVSREKKESFPLTVTSAQKNPTAFYLCASSILPDRNSNQPQHFGDGTRLSIL.

Ten or more counts support this clonotype. V and J are TRBV28 and TRBJ2-4; 10 bases map to TRBD2. Germline V gene data show CDR1 as MDHEN and CDR2 as SYDVKM. With V trimmed by 3 bases and J by 7 bases, 6 bases remained unmatched. This CDR3 spans 15 amino acids. Here the CDR3 reads CASSLGLAGGNIQYF. The DNA for the CDR3 is TGTGCCAGCAGTTTGGGATTAGCGGGAGGCAACATTCAGTACTTC.

V usage is TRBV7-9 and J usage is TRBJ2-5; no firm D call. The CDR3 loop spans 12 amino acids. Germline V CDR1 and CDR2: SEHNR, FQNEAQ (reference sequence). V was trimmed by 8 bases and J by 4 bases, leaving 11 bases between them. CDR3 region: CASLPFGETQYF. DNA of the CDR3: TGTGCCAGCTTACCCTTTGGAGAGACCCAGTACTTC.

The genes are TRBV3-1 and TRBJ1-1; 8 bases line up with TRBD1. CDR1 LGHDT and CDR2 YNNKEL come from the germline V gene (reference sequence). Trimming cost V 3 bases and J 4 bases; bases outside gene matches: 4. This CDR3 has 14 residues. The CDR3 protein is CASSHSGGPTEAFF. CDR3 nucleotides: TGTGCCAGCAGCCACTCAGGGGGCCCCACTGAAGCTTTCTTT.

This clonotype came up many times. V gene TRBV11-1 combines with J gene TRBJ2-1; D not certain. There are 17 residues in the CDR3. The V end was cut by 0 bases, the J end by 0 bases, with 12 bases between. CDR1 and CDR2 from the germline V gene are SGHAT and FQDESV (reference sequence). CDR3 in DNA: TGTGCCAGCAGCTTAGCCGGAGCAGTTAGCTCCTACAATGAGCAGTTCTTC. Its translation: CASSLAGAVSSYNEQFF.

This clonotype showed up many times. The rearrangement uses TRBV18 and TRBJ1-1; D gene ambiguous. Looked up from germline, CDR1 is KGHSH and CDR2 is LQKENI. Trimming removed 3 bases from V and 0 bases from J, with 8 bases in between. This CDR3 is built from 14 residues. CDR3 in DNA: TGTGCCAGCTCACCTGAGTTCATGAACACTGAAGCTTTCTTT. Translation: CASSPEFMNTEAFF.

This clonotype was seen ten or more times. CDR3 loop: CASSFVGGGTEAFF. CDR3 DNA: TGTGCCAGCAGTTTTGTAGGGGGTGGAACTGAAGCTTTCTTT. The J gene is TRBJ1-1, the V gene TRBV27; TRBD1 is a possible D gene (6 bases). CDR3 length: 14 residues. Germline lookup yields CDR1 MNHEY and CDR2 SMNVEV (reference sequence). V shed 3 bases and J shed 5 bases, with 13 bases lying between them.

This clonotype was recorded at least ten times. This rearrangement joins TRBV6-1 to TRBJ1-4, with 7 bases aligning to TRBD1. Germline trimming cut 4 bases from V and 3 bases from J; bases unmatched to any gene: 5. The germline gives CDR1 MNHNS, CDR2 SASEGT. The CDR3 has 15 residues. CDR3 sequence (DNA): TGTGCCAGCAGTGTATACAGGGGAGCTAATGAAAAACTGTTTTTT. It codes for CASSVYRGANEKLFF.

The chain is built from TRBV20-1 and TRBJ2-2, with 13 bases identical to TRBD2. Trimming at V came to 1 base and at J to 5 bases, leaving 4 bases not matched to a gene. The CDR3 is made up of 16 amino acids. In germline, CDR1 is DFQATT, CDR2 SNEGSKA (reference sequence). Here the CDR3 DNA reads TGCAGTGCTAGAGGTGGGACTAGCGGGAAAACCGGGGAGCTGTTTTTT. The encoded protein is CSARGGTSGKTGELFF.

This clonotype has only a few counts. The CDR3 loop is CSAREAGGINEQFF. The DNA of the CDR3 is TGCAGTGCTAGAGAGGCGGGAGGGATCAATGAGCAGTTCTTC. The chain combines TRBV20-1 with TRBJ2-1; TRBD2 agrees at 9 bases. V gave up 0 bases and J gave up 6 bases; unmatched junction bases: 3. This CDR3 contains 14 residues. Germline V gene sequence: CDR1 DFQATT, CDR2 SNEGSKA (reference sequence).

This clonotype was observed many times. The genes are TRBV28 and TRBJ2-7; 13 bases match TRBD2. The CDR3 sequence is 20 residues long. The germline gives CDR1 MDHEN, CDR2 SYDVKM. J was trimmed by 0 bases and V by 3 bases; bases with no gene match: 14. CDR3 sequence reads: CASSFLGWAGTSGNSYEQYF. DNA for the CDR3: TGTGCCAGCAGTTTTCTGGGTTGGGCTGGGACTAGCGGGAACTCCTACGAGCAGTACTTC.

The chain has TRBV25-1 and TRBJ1-6; possible D gene TRBD1, 6 bases. Germline-derived CDR1 and CDR2 are MGHDK and SYGVNS. Trimming removed 0 bases at V and 6 bases at J, with 9 bases between. The CDR3 loop spans 15 amino acids. CDR3 residues: CASSEYGGRNSPLHF. As DNA, the CDR3 is TGTGCCAGCAGTGAATACGGGGGCCGTAATTCACCCCTCCACTTT.

The chain employs TRBV6-5 and TRBJ2-1; D is unclear. The CDR3 extends over 17 amino acids. V lost 0 bases and J lost 3, with 15 bases in between. The germline gives CDR1 MNHEY, CDR2 SVGAGI. The CDR3 spells CASSYSADPSSYNEQFF. CDR3 nucleotides: TGTGCCAGCAGTTACTCAGCAGATCCTAGTAGCTACAATGAGCAGTTCTTC.

In its sample, this clonotype was seen many times. The gene calls are TRBV11-1 and TRBJ1-2; 7 positions agree with TRBD1. This CDR3 is built from 14 residues. CDR1 is SGHAT and CDR2 is FQDESV in the germline V gene (reference sequence). V lost 5 bases, J lost 4 bases, and 7 bases stayed unmatched. This chain's CDR3 is CASSPRGLGYGYTF. In DNA, the CDR3 is TGTGCCAGCAGCCCAAGGGGGCTAGGCTATGGCTACACCTTC.

The sample holds a few counts of this clonotype. The rearrangement joins TRBV6-9 to TRBJ1-4; the match to TRBD1 covers 8 bases. Germline CDR1 and CDR2: MNHGY and SVAAGI. The V segment lost 4 bases and the J segment 7 bases; nucleotides outside the gene matches: 8. The CDR3 consists of 15 residues. The CDR3: CASSSDRGVGEKLFF. CDR3 sequence (DNA): TGTGCCAGCAGTTCCGACAGGGGAGTGGGTGAAAAACTGTTTTTT.

Comment on this clonotype: One junction end disagrees with the germline gene, perhaps due to a read error. The rearrangement joins TRBV5-1 to TRBJ2-3; D might be TRBD2 (6 bases). Germline CDR1 SGHRS, CDR2 YFSETQ. The CDR3 length is 15 residues. The CDR3 nucleotides read TGCACCAGCCAGCCGAGCGGGTTAAGCACAGATACGCAGTATTTT. It is translated as CTSQPSGLSTDTQYF.

This clonotype was seen ten or more times. This chain connects TRBV2 to TRBJ2-3, with unresolved D. From germline, CDR1 is SNHLY and CDR2 FYNNEI. The V gene lost 2 bases and the J gene lost 4 bases, with 7 bases spanning the gap. The CDR3 is made up of 13 amino acids. The CDR3 reads CASSERWADTQYF. CDR3 nucleotides: TGTGCCAGCAGTGAACGTTGGGCAGATACGCAGTATTTT. The variable domain in full, with the rest retrieved from reference TRBV2 and TRBJ2-3, is EPEVTQTPSHQVTQMGQEVILRCVPISNHLYFYWYRQILGQKVEFLVSFYNNEISEKSEIFDDQFSVERPDGSNFTLKIRSTKLEDSAMYFCASSERWADTQYFGPGTRLTVL.

This sequence joins TRBV10-3 and TRBJ2-3; weak D call: TRBD1 (5 bases). From germline, CDR1 is ENHRY and CDR2 SYGVKD. This CDR3 region has 13 residues. Deletions cut 3 bases from V and 3 bases from J, with 7 bases between. The CDR3 DNA sequence: TGTGCCATCAGTGACAGGGCAACAGATACGCAGTATTTT. Translation gives CAISDRATDTQYF.

This clonotype was observed a few times. This sequence joins TRBV29-1 and TRBJ2-7; 7 bases map to TRBD1. Germline V gene lookup returns CDR1 SQVTM and CDR2 ANQGSEA. The J segment lost 3 bases and the V segment lost 5 bases, leaving 7 bases of the junction unmatched. CDR3 size: 13 residues. For the CDR3, the DNA is TGCAGCGTTTTGACAGGGTCTCACTACGAGCAGTACTTC. It translates to CSVLTGSHYEQYF.

This clonotype showed up just a few times. The chain joins TRBV6-4 to TRBJ2-1, with TRBD2 identical over 9 bases. This CDR3 has 16 amino acids. V gave up 2 bases and J gave up 4 bases; unmatched junction bases: 6. Germline-derived CDR1 and CDR2 are MRHNA and SNTAGT. In nucleotides, the CDR3 is TGTGCCAGCAGTGACGACGGCGGGAGGGGATACAATGAGCAGTTCTTC. Encoded protein: CASSDDGGRGYNEQFF.

This clonotype was seen just once. The chain employs TRBV30 and TRBJ2-2; maybe TRBD2 (5 bases). The length of the CDR3 is 13 residues. Per the germline V gene, CDR1 is GTSNPN and CDR2 is SVGIG (reference sequence). With 4 bases removed from V and 6 bases from J, the gap between germline ends came to 12 bases. CDR3 protein: CAWTLLGAGELFF. Written as DNA, the CDR3 is TGTGCCTGGACTCTCCTCGGGGCCGGGGAGCTGTTTTTT.

On this clonotype itself: This may arise from a read error, as a much more abundant clone is one base away. This chain connects TRBV20-1 to TRBJ2-7; D tentatively reads TRBD1 or TRBD2 (6 bases each). CDR3 length: 11 amino acids. V lost 6 bases and J lost 7, with 13 bases in between. Looked up from germline, CDR1 is DFQATT and CDR2 is SNEGSKA (reference sequence). As DNA, the CDR3 is TGCAGTGCCACAGGGAGGAATGAGCAGTACTTC. It codes for CSATGRNEQYF.

Regarding this clonotype: With a much larger clone just one base away, this may be a read error. The V and J genes are TRBV20-1 and TRBJ2-1; D may be TRBD1 (6 bases). There are 12 residues in the CDR3. V gave up 6 bases and J gave up 8 bases, with 14 bases separating them. CDR1 DFQATT and CDR2 SNEGSKA come from the germline V gene (reference sequence). The CDR3 is CSALTGYDEQFF. CDR3 sequence (DNA): TGCAGTGCCCTCACAGGGTACGATGAGCAGTTCTTC.